This T cell receptor (beta chain) was recovered during a study of CD8 T cells in ankylosing spondylitis. MiXCR was run by TCRdb on the 5' RACE reads, yielding one entry per CDR3 protein. This table holds some 130,000 distinct CDR3 sequences, 6% to 8% found once. The sample holds many counts of this clonotype. Material for sequencing was blood, either unsorted or a sorted T cell fraction (not recorded which). The TCR originated in a female donor with ankylosing spondylitis or in good health (not recorded which).

The CDR3 is CATSRPGQGPTGELFF. The DNA of the CDR3 is TGTGCCACCAGCAGGCCGGGACAGGGTCCCACCGGGGAGCTGTTTTTT. The V call is TRBV15, the J call TRBJ2-2; the match to TRBD1 covers 9 bases. The CDR3 consists of 16 residues. The germline V gene encodes CDR1 LNHNV and CDR2 YYDKDF (reference sequence). With 3 bases clipped from V and 4 bases from J, the junction kept 6 bases outside the gene matches.